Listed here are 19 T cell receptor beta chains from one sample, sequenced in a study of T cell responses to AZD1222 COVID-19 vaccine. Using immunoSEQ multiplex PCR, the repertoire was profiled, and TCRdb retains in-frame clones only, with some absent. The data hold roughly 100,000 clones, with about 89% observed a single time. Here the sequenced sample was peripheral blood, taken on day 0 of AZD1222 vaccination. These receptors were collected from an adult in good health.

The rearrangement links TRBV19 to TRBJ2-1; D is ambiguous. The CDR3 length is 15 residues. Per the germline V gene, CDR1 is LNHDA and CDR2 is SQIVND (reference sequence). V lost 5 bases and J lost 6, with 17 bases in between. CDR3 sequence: CASSLWVGSPNEQFF. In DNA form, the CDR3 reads TGTGCCAGTAGTCTCTGGGTGGGTTCTCCCAATGAGCAGTTCTTC.

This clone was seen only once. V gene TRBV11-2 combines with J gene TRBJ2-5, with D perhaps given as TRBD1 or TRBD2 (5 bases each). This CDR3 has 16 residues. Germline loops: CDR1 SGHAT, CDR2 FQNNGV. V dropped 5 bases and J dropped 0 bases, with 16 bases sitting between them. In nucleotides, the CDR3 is TGTGCCAGCAGCCTGGGGACCCTCTCGAACCAAGAGACCCAGTACTTC. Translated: CASSLGTLSNQETQYF. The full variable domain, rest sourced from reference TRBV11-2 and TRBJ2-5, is EAGVAQSPRYKIIEKRQSVAFWCNPISGHATLYWYQQILGQGPKLLIQFQNNGVVDDSQLPKDRFSAERLKGVDSTLKIQPAKLEDSAVYLCASSLGTLSNQETQYFGPGTRLLVL.

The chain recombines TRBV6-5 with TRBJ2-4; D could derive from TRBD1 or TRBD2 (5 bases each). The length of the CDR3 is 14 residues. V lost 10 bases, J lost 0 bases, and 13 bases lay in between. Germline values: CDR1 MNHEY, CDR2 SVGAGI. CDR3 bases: TGTGCCACACAGGACTGGCTAGCCAAAAACATTCAGTACTTC. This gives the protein CATQDWLAKNIQYF.

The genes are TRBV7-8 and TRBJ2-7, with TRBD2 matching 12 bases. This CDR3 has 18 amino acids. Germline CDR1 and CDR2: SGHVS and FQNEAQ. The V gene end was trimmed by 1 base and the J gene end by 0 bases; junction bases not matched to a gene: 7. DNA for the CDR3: TGTGCCAGCAGCTTAGGACTAGCGGGGGAGAAGAGCTCCTACGAGCAGTACTTC. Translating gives CASSLGLAGEKSSYEQYF.

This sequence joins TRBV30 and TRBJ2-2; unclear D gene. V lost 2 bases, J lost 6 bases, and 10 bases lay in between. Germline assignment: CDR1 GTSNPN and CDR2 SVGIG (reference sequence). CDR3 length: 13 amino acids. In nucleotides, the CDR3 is TGTGCCTGGAGTCCCTCCTTGTCCGGGGAGCTGTTTTTT. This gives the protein CAWSPSLSGELFF.

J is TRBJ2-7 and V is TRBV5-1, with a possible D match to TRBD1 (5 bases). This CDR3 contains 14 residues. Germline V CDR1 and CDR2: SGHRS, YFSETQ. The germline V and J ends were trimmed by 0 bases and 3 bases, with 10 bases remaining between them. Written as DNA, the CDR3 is TGCGCCAGCAGCTTGGAGGGGCCCAACTACGAGCAGTACTTC. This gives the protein CASSLEGPNYEQYF.

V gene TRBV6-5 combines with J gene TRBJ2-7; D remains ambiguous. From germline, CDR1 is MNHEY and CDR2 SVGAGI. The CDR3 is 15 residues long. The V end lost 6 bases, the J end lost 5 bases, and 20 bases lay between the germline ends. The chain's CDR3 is CASSPKSWGENEQYF. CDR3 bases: TGTGCCAGCAGCCCAAAAAGTTGGGGTGAGAACGAGCAGTACTTC.

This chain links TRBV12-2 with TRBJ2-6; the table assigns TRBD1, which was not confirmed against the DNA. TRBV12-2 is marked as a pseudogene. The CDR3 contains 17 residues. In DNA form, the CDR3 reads TGTGCAAGTCGCTTATACCCAGGGGGCCCTGGGGCCAACGTCCTGACTTTC. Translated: CASRLYPGGPGANVLTF.

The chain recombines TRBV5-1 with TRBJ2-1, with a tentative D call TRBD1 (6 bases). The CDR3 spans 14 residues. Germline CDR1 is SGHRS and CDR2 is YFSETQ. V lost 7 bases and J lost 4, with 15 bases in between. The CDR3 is CASAQGPGYNEQFF. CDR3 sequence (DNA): TGCGCCAGCGCCCAGGGGCCCGGGTACAATGAGCAGTTCTTC.

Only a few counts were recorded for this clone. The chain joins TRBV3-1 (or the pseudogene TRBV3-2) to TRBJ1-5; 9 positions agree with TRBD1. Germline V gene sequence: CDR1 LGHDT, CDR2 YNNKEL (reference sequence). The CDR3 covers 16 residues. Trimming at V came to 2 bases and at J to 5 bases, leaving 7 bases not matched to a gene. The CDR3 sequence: CASSQTGTGYHQPQHF. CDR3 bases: TGTGCCAGCAGCCAAACCGGGACAGGGTATCATCAGCCCCAGCATTTT.

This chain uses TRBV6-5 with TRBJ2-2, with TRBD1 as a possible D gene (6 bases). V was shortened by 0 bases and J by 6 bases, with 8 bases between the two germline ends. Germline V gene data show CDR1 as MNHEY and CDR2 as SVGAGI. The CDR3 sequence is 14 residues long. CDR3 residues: CASSYSEGAGELFF. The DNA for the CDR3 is TGTGCCAGCAGTTACTCCGAGGGGGCCGGGGAGCTGTTTTTT.

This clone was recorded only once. CDR3 in amino acids: CASSPSTGYMNTEAFF. The CDR3 nucleotides are TGCGCCAGCAGCCCATCGACAGGCTACATGAACACTGAAGCTTTCTTT. V usage is TRBV4-1 and J usage is TRBJ1-1; tentatively, D is TRBD1 (6 bases). The CDR3 sequence is 16 residues long. Germline V lookup: CDR1 MGHRA, CDR2 YSYEKL. Trimming cost V 4 bases and J 0 bases, with 15 bases left between them.

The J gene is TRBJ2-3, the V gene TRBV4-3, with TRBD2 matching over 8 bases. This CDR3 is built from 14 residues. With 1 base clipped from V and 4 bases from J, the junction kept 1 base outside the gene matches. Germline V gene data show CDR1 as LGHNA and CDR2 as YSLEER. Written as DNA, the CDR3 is TGCGCCAGCAGCCAAGCGGGGGGGCCAGATACGCAGTATTTT. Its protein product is CASSQAGGPDTQYF.

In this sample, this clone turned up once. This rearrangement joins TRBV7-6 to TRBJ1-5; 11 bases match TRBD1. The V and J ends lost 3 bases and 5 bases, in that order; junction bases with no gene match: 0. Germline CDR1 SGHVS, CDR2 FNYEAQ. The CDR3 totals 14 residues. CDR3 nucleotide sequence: TGTGCCAGCAGCTTGGGACAGGGGGATCAGCCCCAGCATTTT. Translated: CASSLGQGDQPQHF.

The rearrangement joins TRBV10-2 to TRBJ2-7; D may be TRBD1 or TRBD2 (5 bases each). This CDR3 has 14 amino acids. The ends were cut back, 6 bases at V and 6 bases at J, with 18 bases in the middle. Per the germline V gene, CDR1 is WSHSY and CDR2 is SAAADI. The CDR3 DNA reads TGCGCCAGCAGACCGACCGATTTCGGGGCCGAGCAGTACTTC. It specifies CASRPTDFGAEQYF.

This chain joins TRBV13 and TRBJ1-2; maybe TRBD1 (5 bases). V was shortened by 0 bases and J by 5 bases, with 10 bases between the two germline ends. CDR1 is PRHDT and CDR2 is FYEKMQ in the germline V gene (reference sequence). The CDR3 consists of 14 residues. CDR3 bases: TGTGCCAGCAGCTTAGGTGGGGCTCGGTATGGCTACACCTTC. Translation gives CASSLGGARYGYTF.

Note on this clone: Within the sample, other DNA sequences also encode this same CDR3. The CDR3 sequence is CASSAGQGQETQYF. The CDR3 DNA is TGTGCCAGCAGCGCAGGACAGGGCCAAGAGACCCAGTACTTC. The V gene is TRBV5-4, the J gene TRBJ2-5; 8 positions match TRBD1. In germline, CDR1 is SGHNT, CDR2 YYREEE (reference sequence). This CDR3 has 14 residues. The V and J ends lost 4 bases and 1 base, in that order; junction bases with no gene match: 3. Full variable domain (outside the CDR3, taken from reference TRBV5-4 and TRBJ2-5): ETGVTQSPTHLIKTRGQQVTLRCSSQSGHNTVSWYQQALGQGPQFIFQYYREEENGRGNFPPRFSGLQFPNYSSELNVNALELDDSALYLCASSAGQGQETQYFGPGTRLLVL.

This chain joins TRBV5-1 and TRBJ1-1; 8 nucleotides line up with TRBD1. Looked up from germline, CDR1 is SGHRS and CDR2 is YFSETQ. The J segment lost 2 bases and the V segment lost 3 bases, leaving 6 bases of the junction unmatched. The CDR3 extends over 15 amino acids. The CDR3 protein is CASSSLGQENTEAFF. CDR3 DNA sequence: TGCGCCAGCAGCTCCCTGGGACAGGAAAACACTGAAGCTTTCTTT.

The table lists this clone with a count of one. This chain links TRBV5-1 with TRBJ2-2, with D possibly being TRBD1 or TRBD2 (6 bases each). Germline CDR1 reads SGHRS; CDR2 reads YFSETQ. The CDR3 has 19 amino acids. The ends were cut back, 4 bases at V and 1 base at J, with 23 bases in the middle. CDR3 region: CASSLNSDIGGLNTGELFF. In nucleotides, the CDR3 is TGCGCCAGCAGCCTGAATAGCGACATCGGGGGCCTGAACACCGGGGAGCTGTTTTTT.